Listed below are T cell receptor beta chains from one sample, sequenced in a study of monozygotic twins with inflammatory bowel disease. TCRdb reprocessed the 5' RACE reads, keeping one entry per CDR3 protein, no DNA. The table lists around 190,000 distinct CDR3 sequences. Material for sequencing was blood. These receptors were obtained from a human donor with ulcerative colitis or Crohn's disease, or a healthy co-twin of an affected twin (not recorded which). Each CDR3 is given with its conserved first and last residue. The order of the fields is V gene, J gene, CDR3 protein.

v_call: TRBV6-1; j_call: TRBJ2-1; cdr3_aa: CASSAGYLYNEQFF
v_call: TRBV2; j_call: TRBJ2-3; cdr3_aa: CASSETLAGSTDTQYF
v_call: TRBV29-1; j_call: TRBJ1-3; cdr3_aa: CSVAGTGNTIYF
v_call: TRBV19; j_call: TRBJ2-1; cdr3_aa: CASSSDWGNEQFF
v_call: TRBV5-1; j_call: TRBJ1-5; cdr3_aa: CASSLSENQPQHF
v_call: TRBV12-3/TRBV12-4; j_call: TRBJ1-2; cdr3_aa: CASSWTGPSLAF
v_call: TRBV15; j_call: TRBJ1-1; cdr3_aa: CATSRGMGVPNTEAFF
v_call: TRBV19; j_call: TRBJ2-2; cdr3_aa: CASSREVGTGELFF
v_call: TRBV7-9; j_call: TRBJ2-1; cdr3_aa: CASSATSGGALKQFF
v_call: TRBV18; j_call: TRBJ2-2; cdr3_aa: CASSLYKGDTGELFF
v_call: TRBV3-1; j_call: TRBJ2-1; cdr3_aa: CASSHGFRDNEQFF
v_call: TRBV18; j_call: TRBJ2-1; cdr3_aa: CASSPLGRSQFF
v_call: TRBV20-1; j_call: TRBJ1-3; cdr3_aa: CSALRTGGNTIYF
v_call: TRBV20-1; j_call: TRBJ2-7; cdr3_aa: CSAGLTAYEQYF
v_call: TRBV20-1; j_call: TRBJ1-2; cdr3_aa: CSARDLHSHYGYTF
v_call: TRBV12-5; j_call: TRBJ2-2; cdr3_aa: CASGLDRNTGELFF
v_call: TRBV5-1; j_call: TRBJ2-5; cdr3_aa: CASSVVGGQETQYF
v_call: TRBV20-1; j_call: TRBJ2-3; cdr3_aa: CSARGGAGGTDTQYF
v_call: TRBV7-3; j_call: TRBJ2-1; cdr3_aa: CASSLGGPGQGHNEQFF
v_call: TRBV18; j_call: TRBJ2-7; cdr3_aa: CASSGPTGNYEQYF
v_call: TRBV15; j_call: TRBJ2-4; cdr3_aa: CATSLGSPGQNIQYF
v_call: TRBV5-1; j_call: TRBJ2-4; cdr3_aa: CASRGQGVLQYF
v_call: TRBV18; j_call: TRBJ1-1; cdr3_aa: CASSLGNHMNTEAFF
v_call: TRBV12-3/TRBV12-4; j_call: TRBJ1-4; cdr3_aa: CASSQTGATTNEKLFF
v_call: TRBV2; j_call: TRBJ2-3; cdr3_aa: CASSEPWDLSRADTQYF
v_call: TRBV10-1; j_call: TRBJ2-7; cdr3_aa: CASSGASASSYEQYF
v_call: TRBV10-3; j_call: TRBJ1-1; cdr3_aa: CAISEGSRRTEAFF
v_call: TRBV12-3/TRBV12-4; j_call: TRBJ2-2; cdr3_aa: CASSLTYGQNTGELFF
v_call: TRBV4-1; j_call: TRBJ1-4; cdr3_aa: CASSQDLNSLEKLFF
v_call: TRBV15; j_call: TRBJ1-6; cdr3_aa: CATSRGRGSPLHF
v_call: TRBV5-1; j_call: TRBJ2-7; cdr3_aa: CASSLEAFSNEQYF
v_call: TRBV12-3/TRBV12-4; j_call: TRBJ2-5; cdr3_aa: CASSSTGHDGVTQYF
v_call: TRBV4-2; j_call: TRBJ1-2; cdr3_aa: CASSQGRDGGYTF